This is a list of T cell receptor beta chains from one sample in a study of breast tumors, draining lymph nodes, adjacent tissues. TCRdb analysed the multiplex PCR reads with MiXCR anew, one entry per CDR3 protein. This table holds approximately 180,000 distinct CDR3 sequences, 30% to 40% found once. Source material: axillary lymph node tissue. These receptors were taken from a female donor with breast cancer. Some clones in this sample may be carry-over from other donors' samples. Both conserved end residues are part of each CDR3. The order of the fields is CDR3 protein, CDR3 DNA, V gene, J gene, D gene, clone size. D genes are given only for firm matches. Expanded clones are given a class, and other clones once, few, many or no size at all.

CDR3 protein: CASSRTGTHYEHF; CDR3 DNA: TGTGCCAGCAGTCGGACAGGGACCCACTACGAGCATTTT; V gene: TRBV12-3/TRBV12-4; J gene: TRBJ1-5; D gene: TRBD1; clone size: NA
CDR3 protein: CSVHGTSYGYTF; CDR3 DNA: TGCAGCGTTCATGGGACTAGCTATGGCTACACCTTC; V gene: TRBV29-1; J gene: TRBJ1-2; D gene: NA; clone size: NA
CDR3 protein: CASGFLAANEQFF; CDR3 DNA: TGTGCTAGTGGTTTCCTAGCGGCGAATGAGCAGTTCTTC; V gene: TRBV12-5; J gene: TRBJ2-1; D gene: TRBD2; clone size: many
CDR3 protein: CASSPGTGVAFF; CDR3 DNA: TGTGCCAGCAGCCCCGGGACAGGGGTGGCTTTCTTT; V gene: TRBV9; J gene: TRBJ1-1; D gene: TRBD1; clone size: NA
CDR3 protein: CAWSSFRQLFF; CDR3 DNA: TGTGCCTGGAGCTCATTTAGGCAACTGTTTTTT; V gene: TRBV30; J gene: TRBJ1-4; D gene: NA; clone size: many
CDR3 protein: CASSLVGGRSGSQYF; CDR3 DNA: TGTGCCAGCAGCTTAGTGGGCGGACGGTCCGGGTCGCAGTATTTT; V gene: TRBV7-9; J gene: TRBJ2-3; D gene: NA; clone size: NA
CDR3 protein: CASLGRGTQYF; CDR3 DNA: TGTGCCAGTCTGGGTCGGGGAACGCAGTATTTT; V gene: TRBV6-5; J gene: TRBJ2-3; D gene: NA; clone size: many
CDR3 protein: CASSLLWGRNTGELFF; CDR3 DNA: TGTGCCAGCAGCCTCCTCTGGGGCCGGAACACCGGGGAGCTGTTTTTT; V gene: TRBV7-2; J gene: TRBJ2-2; D gene: NA; clone size: many
CDR3 protein: CASSFGGASWEKLFF; CDR3 DNA: TGTGCCAGCAGTTTCGGGGGGGCGTCTTGGGAAAAACTGTTTTTT; V gene: TRBV28; J gene: TRBJ1-4; D gene: NA; clone size: few
CDR3 protein: CASSVYNEQLF; CDR3 DNA: TGTGCCAGCAGTGTCTACAATGAGCAGCTCTTC; V gene: TRBV6-1; J gene: TRBJ2-1; D gene: NA; clone size: NA
CDR3 protein: CSAERGANQETQYF; CDR3 DNA: TGCAGCGCGGAGCGGGGGGCCAACCAAGAGACCCAGTACTTC; V gene: TRBV29-1; J gene: TRBJ2-5; D gene: TRBD2; clone size: many
CDR3 protein: CASRPGLSDYEQYF; CDR3 DNA: TGTGCCAGCAGGCCAGGACTTAGCGACTACGAGCAGTACTTC; V gene: TRBV2; J gene: TRBJ2-7; D gene: NA; clone size: NA
CDR3 protein: CASVAPRTDTQYF; CDR3 DNA: TGTGCCAGCGTAGCTCCCAGAACAGATACGCAGTATTTT; V gene: TRBV2; J gene: TRBJ2-3; D gene: NA; clone size: NA
CDR3 protein: CASRVTGGGFTGELFF; CDR3 DNA: TGTGCCAGCCGGGTGACTGGCGGGGGATTCACCGGGGAGCTGTTTTTT; V gene: TRBV6-5; J gene: TRBJ2-2; D gene: TRBD2; clone size: NA
CDR3 protein: CASSNFGGAYNEQFF; CDR3 DNA: TGTGCCAGTAGTAACTTCGGGGGGGCTTACAATGAGCAGTTCTTC; V gene: TRBV19; J gene: TRBJ2-1; D gene: TRBD2; clone size: many
CDR3 protein: CASSWQGAYEHF; CDR3 DNA: TGTGCCAGCAGTTGGCAGGGGGCCTACGAGCATTTT; V gene: TRBV6-6; J gene: TRBJ1-5; D gene: TRBD1; clone size: NA
CDR3 protein: CASSGAVWGNEQFF; CDR3 DNA: TGTGCCAGTTCTGGAGCGGTCTGGGGGAATGAGCAGTTCTTC; V gene: TRBV19; J gene: TRBJ2-1; D gene: NA; clone size: many
CDR3 protein: CSASSLGDVETQYF; CDR3 DNA: TGCAGTGCCAGCAGCTTGGGGGACGTAGAGACCCAGTACTTC; V gene: TRBV20-1; J gene: TRBJ2-5; D gene: NA; clone size: once
CDR3 protein: CASSQGRRGEGNTEAFF; CDR3 DNA: TGTGCCAGCAGTCAAGGGAGGAGGGGCGAGGGGAACACTGAAGCTTTCTTT; V gene: TRBV7-3; J gene: TRBJ1-1; D gene: NA; clone size: NA
CDR3 protein: CAISAGGAFTEAFF; CDR3 DNA: TGTGCCATCAGTGCAGGGGGGGCTTTCACTGAAGCTTTCTTT; V gene: TRBV10-3; J gene: TRBJ1-1; D gene: TRBD1; clone size: NA
CDR3 protein: CATSRGIGETYEQYF; CDR3 DNA: TGTGCCACCAGCAGGGGTATCGGCGAGACCTACGAGCAGTACTTC; V gene: TRBV15; J gene: TRBJ2-7; D gene: NA; clone size: many
CDR3 protein: CSAGDRSLYEQYF; CDR3 DNA: TGCAGTGCAGGGGACAGGTCGTTGTACGAGCAGTACTTC; V gene: TRBV20-1; J gene: TRBJ2-7; D gene: TRBD1; clone size: NA
CDR3 protein: CATSDTTGELFF; CDR3 DNA: TGTGCCACCAGCGACACTACCGGGGAGCTGTTTTTT; V gene: TRBV24-1; J gene: TRBJ2-2; D gene: NA; clone size: many
CDR3 protein: CASSQGRGGAVGTQYF; CDR3 DNA: TGCGCCAGCAGCCAGGGGCGCGGGGGGGCCGTCGGTACGCAGTATTTT; V gene: TRBV5-1; J gene: TRBJ2-3; D gene: TRBD2; clone size: NA
CDR3 protein: CASSLGAGRSEAFF; CDR3 DNA: TGCGCCAGCAGCTTGGGGGCAGGTCGAAGTGAAGCTTTCTTT; V gene: TRBV5-1; J gene: TRBJ1-1; D gene: NA; clone size: NA
CDR3 protein: CASSYNRDRIIQETQYF; CDR3 DNA: TGTGCCAGCAGTTATAACAGGGACAGAATTATTCAAGAGACCCAGTACTTC; V gene: TRBV6-2/TRBV6-3; J gene: TRBJ2-5; D gene: TRBD1; clone size: many
CDR3 protein: CASSQKASGREQYF; CDR3 DNA: TGTGCCAGCAGCCAAAAGGCTAGCGGGAGGGAGCAGTACTTC; V gene: TRBV3-1; J gene: TRBJ2-7; D gene: TRBD2; clone size: many
CDR3 protein: CASKGTGSYEQYF; CDR3 DNA: TGTGCCAGTAAGGGGACAGGGTCCTACGAGCAGTACTTC; V gene: TRBV19; J gene: TRBJ2-7; D gene: TRBD1; clone size: many
CDR3 protein: CASSWIGDGYTF; CDR3 DNA: TGTGCCAGCAGCTGGATAGGGGATGGCTACACCTTC; V gene: TRBV7-9; J gene: TRBJ1-2; D gene: NA; clone size: NA
CDR3 protein: CASSATGRLSVANLLTF; CDR3 DNA: TGTGCCAGCAGCGCGACAGGGCGGCTCTCTGTGGCCAACCTCCTGACTTTC; V gene: TRBV7-3; J gene: TRBJ2-6; D gene: TRBD1; clone size: NA
CDR3 protein: CSARDLEKHF; CDR3 DNA: TGCAGTGCTAGGGACTTAGAGAAGCATTTT; V gene: TRBV20-1; J gene: TRBJ1-5; D gene: NA; clone size: NA
CDR3 protein: CSAREGSGDTDTQYF; CDR3 DNA: TGCAGTGCTAGAGAGGGTAGCGGGGACACAGATACGCAGTATTTT; V gene: TRBV20-1; J gene: TRBJ2-3; D gene: TRBD2; clone size: NA